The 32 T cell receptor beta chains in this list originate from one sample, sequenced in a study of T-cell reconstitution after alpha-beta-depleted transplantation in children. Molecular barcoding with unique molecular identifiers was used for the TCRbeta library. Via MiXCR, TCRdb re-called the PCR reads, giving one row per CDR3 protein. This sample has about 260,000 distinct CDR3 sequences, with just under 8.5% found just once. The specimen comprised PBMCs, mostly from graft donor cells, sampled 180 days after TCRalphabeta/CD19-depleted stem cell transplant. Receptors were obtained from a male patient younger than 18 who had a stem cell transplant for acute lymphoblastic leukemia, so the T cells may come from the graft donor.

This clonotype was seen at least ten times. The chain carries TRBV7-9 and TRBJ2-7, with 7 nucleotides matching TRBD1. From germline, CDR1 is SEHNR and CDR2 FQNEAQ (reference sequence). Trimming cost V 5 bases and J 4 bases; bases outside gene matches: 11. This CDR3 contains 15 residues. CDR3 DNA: TGTGCCAGCAGCCCAGCAGGGACAGAGGTGTACGAGCAGTACTTC. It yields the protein CASSPAGTEVYEQYF. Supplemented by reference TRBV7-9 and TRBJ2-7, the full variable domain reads DTGVSQNPRHKITKRGQNVTFRCDPISEHNRLYWYRQTLGQGPEFLTYFQNEAQLEKSRLLSDRFSAERPKGSFSTLEIQRTEQGDSAMYLCASSPAGTEVYEQYFGPGTRLTVT.

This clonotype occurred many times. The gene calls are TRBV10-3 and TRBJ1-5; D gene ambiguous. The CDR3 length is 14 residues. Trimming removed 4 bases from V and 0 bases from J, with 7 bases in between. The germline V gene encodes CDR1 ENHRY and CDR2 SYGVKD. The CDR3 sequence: CAISASYSNQPQHF. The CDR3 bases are TGTGCCATCAGTGCCTCTTATAGCAATCAGCCCCAGCATTTT.

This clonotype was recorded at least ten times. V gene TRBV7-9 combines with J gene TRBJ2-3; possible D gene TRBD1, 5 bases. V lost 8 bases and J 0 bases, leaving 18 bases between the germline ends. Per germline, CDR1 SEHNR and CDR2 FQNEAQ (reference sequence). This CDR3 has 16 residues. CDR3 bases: TGTGCCAGCTCAACCAGGGTATCGCACAGCACAGATACGCAGTATTTT. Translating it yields CASSTRVSHSTDTQYF.

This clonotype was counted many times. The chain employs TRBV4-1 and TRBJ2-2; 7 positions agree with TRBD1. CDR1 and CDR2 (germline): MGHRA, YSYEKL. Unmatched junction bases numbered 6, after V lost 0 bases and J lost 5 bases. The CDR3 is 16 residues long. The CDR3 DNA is TGCGCCAGCAGCCAAGAGGGGACAGCCATAACCGGGGAGCTGTTTTTT. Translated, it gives CASSQEGTAITGELFF.

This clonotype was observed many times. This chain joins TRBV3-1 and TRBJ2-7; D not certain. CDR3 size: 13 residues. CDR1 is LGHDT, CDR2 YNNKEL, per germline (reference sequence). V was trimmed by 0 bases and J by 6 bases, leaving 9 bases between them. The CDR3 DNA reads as TGTGCCAGCAGCCAAGACCCGTTGGGCGAGCAGTACTTC. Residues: CASSQDPLGEQYF.

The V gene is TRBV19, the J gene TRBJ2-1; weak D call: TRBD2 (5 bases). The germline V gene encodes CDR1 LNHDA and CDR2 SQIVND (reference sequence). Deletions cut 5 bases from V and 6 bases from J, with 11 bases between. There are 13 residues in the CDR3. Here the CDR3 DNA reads TGTGCCAGTAGTTCAACTAGAGGCAATGAGCAGTTCTTC. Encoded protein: CASSSTRGNEQFF. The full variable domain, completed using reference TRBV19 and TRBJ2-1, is DGGITQSPKYLFRKEGQNVTLSCEQNLNHDAMYWYRQDPGQGLRLIYYSQIVNDFQKGDIAEGYSVSREKKESFPLTVTSAQKNPTAFYLCASSSTRGNEQFFGPGTRLTVL.

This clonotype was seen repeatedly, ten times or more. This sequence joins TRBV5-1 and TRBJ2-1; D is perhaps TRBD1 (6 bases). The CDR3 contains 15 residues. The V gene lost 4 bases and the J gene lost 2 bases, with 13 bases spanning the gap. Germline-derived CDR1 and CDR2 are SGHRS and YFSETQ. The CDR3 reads CASSHDRSTYNEQFF. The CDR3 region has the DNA TGCGCCAGCAGCCACGACAGGAGCACCTACAATGAGCAGTTCTTC.

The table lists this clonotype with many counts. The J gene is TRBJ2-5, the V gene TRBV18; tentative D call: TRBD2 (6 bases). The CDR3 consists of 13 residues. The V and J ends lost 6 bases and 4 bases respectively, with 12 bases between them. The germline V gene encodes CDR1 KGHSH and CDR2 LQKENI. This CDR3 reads CASSAGTGETQYF. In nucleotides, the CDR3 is TGTGCCAGCTCCGCCGGGACTGGAGAGACCCAGTACTTC. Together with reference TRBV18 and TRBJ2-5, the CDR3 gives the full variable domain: NAGVMQNPRHLVRRRGQEARLRCSPMKGHSHVYWYRQLPEEGLKFMVYLQKENIIDESGMPKERFSAEFPKEGPSILRIQQVVRGDSAAYFCASSAGTGETQYFGPGTRLLVL.

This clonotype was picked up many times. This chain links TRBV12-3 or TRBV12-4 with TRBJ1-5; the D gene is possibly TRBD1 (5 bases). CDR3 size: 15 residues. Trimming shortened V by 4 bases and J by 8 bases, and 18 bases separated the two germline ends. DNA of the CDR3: TGTGCCAGCAGTTCCAACCGGGACCCTGGAGAGCCCCAGCATTTT. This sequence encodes CASSSNRDPGEPQHF.

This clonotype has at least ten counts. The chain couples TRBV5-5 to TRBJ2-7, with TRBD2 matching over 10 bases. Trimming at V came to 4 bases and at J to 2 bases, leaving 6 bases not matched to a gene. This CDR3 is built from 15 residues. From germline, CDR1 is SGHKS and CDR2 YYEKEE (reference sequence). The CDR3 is CASSEPGLATYEQYF. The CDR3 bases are TGTGCCAGCAGCGAACCGGGACTAGCGACCTACGAGCAGTACTTC.

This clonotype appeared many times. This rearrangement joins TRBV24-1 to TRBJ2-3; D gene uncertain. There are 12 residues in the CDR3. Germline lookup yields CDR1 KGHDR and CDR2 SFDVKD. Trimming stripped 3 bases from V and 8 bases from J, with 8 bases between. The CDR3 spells CATSDGWGTQYF. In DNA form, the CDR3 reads TGTGCCACCAGTGATGGCTGGGGTACGCAGTATTTT.

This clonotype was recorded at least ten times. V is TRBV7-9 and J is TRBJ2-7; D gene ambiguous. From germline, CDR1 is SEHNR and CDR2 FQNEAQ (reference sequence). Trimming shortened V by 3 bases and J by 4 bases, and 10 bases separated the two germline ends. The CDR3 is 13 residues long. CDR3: CASSFDWSYEQYF. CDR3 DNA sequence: TGTGCCAGCAGCTTTGATTGGAGTTACGAGCAGTACTTC.

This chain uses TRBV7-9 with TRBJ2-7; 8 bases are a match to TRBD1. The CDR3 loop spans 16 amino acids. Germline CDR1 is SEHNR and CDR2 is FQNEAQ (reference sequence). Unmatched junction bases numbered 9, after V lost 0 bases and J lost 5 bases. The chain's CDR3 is CASSLAPTGAGHEQYF. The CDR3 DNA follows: TGTGCCAGCAGCTTAGCTCCGACAGGGGCCGGGCACGAGCAGTACTTC.

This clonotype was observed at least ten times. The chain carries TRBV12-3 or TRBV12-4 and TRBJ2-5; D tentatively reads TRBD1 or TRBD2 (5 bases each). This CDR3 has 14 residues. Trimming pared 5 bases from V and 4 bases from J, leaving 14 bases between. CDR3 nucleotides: TGTGCCAGCAGTGCCCCGGGACGAGGAGAGACCCAGTACTTC. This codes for CASSAPGRGETQYF.

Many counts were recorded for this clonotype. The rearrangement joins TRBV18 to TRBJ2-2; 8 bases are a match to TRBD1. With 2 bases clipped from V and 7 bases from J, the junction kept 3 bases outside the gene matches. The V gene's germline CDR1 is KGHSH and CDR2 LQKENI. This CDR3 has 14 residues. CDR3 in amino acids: CASSPLGQGGELFF. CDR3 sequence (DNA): TGTGCCAGCTCACCATTAGGACAGGGCGGGGAGCTGTTTTTT.

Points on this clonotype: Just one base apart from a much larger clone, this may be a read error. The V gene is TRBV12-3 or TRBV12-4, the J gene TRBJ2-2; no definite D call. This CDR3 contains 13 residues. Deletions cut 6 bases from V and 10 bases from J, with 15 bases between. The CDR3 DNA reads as TGTGCCAGCAGCCGTCTGGGTAGGAAGGAGCTGTTTTTT. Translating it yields CASSRLGRKELFF.

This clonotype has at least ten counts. The CDR3 DNA follows: TGTGCCAGCAGCTTATGGGCTAGCGGGAGTATGGGCGGGGAGCTGTTTTTT. As protein: CASSLWASGSMGGELFF. V is TRBV11-2 and J is TRBJ2-2; 10 nucleotides line up with TRBD2. Germline V CDR1 and CDR2: SGHAT, FQNNGV. The CDR3 totals 17 residues. V was pared by 2 bases and J by 7 bases, with 10 bases of the junction left unmatched.

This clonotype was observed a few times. The CDR3 DNA follows: TGTGCCAGCAGCTGGCCCCAGGACGGAAGCTCTAATGAAAAACTGTTTTTT. Translation gives CASSWPQDGSSNEKLFF. The genes are TRBV7-2 and TRBJ1-4; D remains unclear. Germline CDR1 and CDR2: SGHTA and FQGNSA. The CDR3 is 17 residues long. The V and J ends lost 4 bases and 3 bases respectively, with 18 bases between them.

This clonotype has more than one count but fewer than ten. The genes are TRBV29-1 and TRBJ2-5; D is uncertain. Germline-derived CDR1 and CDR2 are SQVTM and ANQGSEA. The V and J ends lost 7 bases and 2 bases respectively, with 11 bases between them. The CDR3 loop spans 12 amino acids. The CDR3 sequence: CSAAIGQETQYF. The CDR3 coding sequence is TGCAGCGCCGCCATTGGGCAAGAGACCCAGTACTTC.

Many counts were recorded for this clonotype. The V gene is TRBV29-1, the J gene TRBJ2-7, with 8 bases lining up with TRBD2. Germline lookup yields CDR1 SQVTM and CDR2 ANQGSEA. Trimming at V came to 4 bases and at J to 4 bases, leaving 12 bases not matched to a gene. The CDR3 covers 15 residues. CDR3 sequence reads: CSVVSRGGVYYEQYF. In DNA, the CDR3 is TGCAGCGTTGTGTCTCGGGGGGGCGTCTATTACGAGCAGTACTTC.

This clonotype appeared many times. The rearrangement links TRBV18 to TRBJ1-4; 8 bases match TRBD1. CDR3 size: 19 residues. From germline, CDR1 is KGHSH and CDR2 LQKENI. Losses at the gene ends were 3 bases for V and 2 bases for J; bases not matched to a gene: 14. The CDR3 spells CASSPSAPRGPLTNEKLFF. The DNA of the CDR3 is TGTGCCAGCTCACCTTCGGCCCCCAGGGGGCCGCTGACTAATGAAAAACTGTTTTTT.

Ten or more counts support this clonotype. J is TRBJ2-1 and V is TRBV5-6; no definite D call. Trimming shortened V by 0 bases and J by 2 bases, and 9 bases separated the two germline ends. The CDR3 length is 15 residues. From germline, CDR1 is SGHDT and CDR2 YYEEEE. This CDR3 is CASSLDGETYNEQFF. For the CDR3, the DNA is TGTGCCAGCAGCTTGGACGGAGAGACCTACAATGAGCAGTTCTTC.

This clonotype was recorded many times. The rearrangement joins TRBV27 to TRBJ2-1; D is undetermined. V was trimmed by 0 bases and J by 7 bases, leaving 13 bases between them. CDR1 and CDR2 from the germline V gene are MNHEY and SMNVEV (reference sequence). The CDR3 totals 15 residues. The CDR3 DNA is TGTGCCAGCAGTTTATCGACCATCTTGGGGAATGAGCAGTTCTTC. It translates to CASSLSTILGNEQFF.

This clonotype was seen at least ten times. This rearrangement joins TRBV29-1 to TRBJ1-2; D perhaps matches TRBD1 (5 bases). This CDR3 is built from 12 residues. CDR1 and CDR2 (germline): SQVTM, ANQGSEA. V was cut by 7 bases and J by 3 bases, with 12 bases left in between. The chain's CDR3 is CSGQNQDYGYTF. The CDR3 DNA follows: TGCAGCGGACAGAATCAGGACTATGGCTACACCTTC.

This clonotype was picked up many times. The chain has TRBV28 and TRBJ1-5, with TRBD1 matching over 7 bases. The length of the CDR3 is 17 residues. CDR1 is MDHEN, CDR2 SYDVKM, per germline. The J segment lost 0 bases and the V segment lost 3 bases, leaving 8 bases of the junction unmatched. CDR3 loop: CASSFRQGSYSNQPQHF. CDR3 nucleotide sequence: TGTGCCAGCAGTTTTCGACAGGGCTCCTATAGCAATCAGCCCCAGCATTTT.

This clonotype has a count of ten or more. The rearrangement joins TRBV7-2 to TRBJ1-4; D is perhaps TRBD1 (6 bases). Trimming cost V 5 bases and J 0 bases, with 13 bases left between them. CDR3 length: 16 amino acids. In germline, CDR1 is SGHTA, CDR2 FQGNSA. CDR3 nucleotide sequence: TGTGCCAGCAGCCCAGGGGCGTTAGCAACTAATGAAAAACTGTTTTTT. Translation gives CASSPGALATNEKLFF.

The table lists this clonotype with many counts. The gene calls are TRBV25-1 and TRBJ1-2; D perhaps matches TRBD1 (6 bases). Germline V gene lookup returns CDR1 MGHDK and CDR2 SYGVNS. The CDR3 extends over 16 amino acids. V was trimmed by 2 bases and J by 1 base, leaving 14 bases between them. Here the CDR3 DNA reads TGTGCCAGCAGTGAAAGGACCGGGACATTTAACTATGGCTACACCTTC. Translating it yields CASSERTGTFNYGYTF.

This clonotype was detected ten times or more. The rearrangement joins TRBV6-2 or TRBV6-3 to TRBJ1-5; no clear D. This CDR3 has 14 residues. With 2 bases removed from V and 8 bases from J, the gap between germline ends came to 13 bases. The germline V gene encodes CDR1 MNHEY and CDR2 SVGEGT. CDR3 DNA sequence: TGTGCCAGCAGTTACGGAGGGCCTTTTGAGCCCCAGCATTTT. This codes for CASSYGGPFEPQHF.

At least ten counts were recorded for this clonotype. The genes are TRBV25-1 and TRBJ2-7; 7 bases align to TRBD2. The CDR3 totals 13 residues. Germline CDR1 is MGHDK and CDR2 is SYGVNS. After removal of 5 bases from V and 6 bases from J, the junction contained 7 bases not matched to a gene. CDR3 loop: CASSTLGGTEQYF. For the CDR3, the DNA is TGTGCCAGCAGTACCCTGGGAGGGACCGAGCAGTACTTC.

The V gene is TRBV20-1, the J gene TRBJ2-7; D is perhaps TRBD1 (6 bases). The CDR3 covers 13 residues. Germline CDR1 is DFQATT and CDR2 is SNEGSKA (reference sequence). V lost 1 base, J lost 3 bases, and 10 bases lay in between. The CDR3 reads CSARVGASYEQYF. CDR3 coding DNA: TGCAGTGCTAGAGTGGGGGCTAGCTACGAGCAGTACTTC.

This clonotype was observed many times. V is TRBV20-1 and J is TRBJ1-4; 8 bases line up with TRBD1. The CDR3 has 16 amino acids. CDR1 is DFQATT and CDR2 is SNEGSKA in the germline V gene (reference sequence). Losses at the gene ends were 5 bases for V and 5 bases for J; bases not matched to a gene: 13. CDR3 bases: TGCAGTGCTCCTCGGACAGGGTACAAAGGAAATGAAAAACTGTTTTTT. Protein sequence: CSAPRTGYKGNEKLFF.

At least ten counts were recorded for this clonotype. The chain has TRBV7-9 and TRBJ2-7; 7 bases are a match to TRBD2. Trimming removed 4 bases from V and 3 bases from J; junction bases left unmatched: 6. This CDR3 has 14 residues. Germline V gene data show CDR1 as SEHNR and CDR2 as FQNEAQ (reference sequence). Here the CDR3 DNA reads TGTGCCAGCAGCTCGAGCGGGGTTCACTACGAGCAGTACTTC. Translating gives CASSSSGVHYEQYF. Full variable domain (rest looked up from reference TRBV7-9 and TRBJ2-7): DTGVSQNPRHKITKRGQNVTFRCDPISEHNRLYWYRQTLGQGPEFLTYFQNEAQLEKSRLLSDRFSAERPKGSFSTLEIQRTEQGDSAMYLCASSSSGVHYEQYFGPGTRLTVT.